This TCR beta chain was retrieved from a study of blood T cell repertoires in COVID-19. As for the study in general: PBMCs, B-cell-depleted T cells, or T cells provided the cDNA or gDNA that made up the material.

This table comes from immunoSEQ multiplex PCR, and its TCRdb copy is limited to in-frame clones, with some not included. The repertoire holds around 200,000 clones, with 84% as singletons. The junction had 3 bases not matched to a gene; V was cut back by 3 bases and J by 3 bases. Per the germline V gene, CDR1 is SGHVS and CDR2 is FNYEAQ. This CDR3 is built from 16 residues. In its sample, this clone was seen once. This clonotype originated in a human donor in a cohort sampled during active COVID-19. V gene TRBV7-6 combines with J gene TRBJ2-2; TRBD2 aligns across 11 bases. The specimen sequenced was peripheral blood. CDR3 sequence reads: CASSLGLAEDTGELFF. The CDR3 region has the DNA TGTGCCAGCAGCTTGGGACTAGCGGAAGACACCGGGGAGCTGTTTTTT. The full variable domain, in which reference TRBV7-6 and TRBJ2-2 provide the parts outside the CDR3, is GAGVSQSPRYKVTKRGQDVALRCDPISGHVSLYWYRQALGQGPEFLTYFNYEAQQDKSGLPNDRFSAERPEGSISTLTIQRTEQRDSAMYRCASSLGLAEDTGELFFGEGSRLTVL.